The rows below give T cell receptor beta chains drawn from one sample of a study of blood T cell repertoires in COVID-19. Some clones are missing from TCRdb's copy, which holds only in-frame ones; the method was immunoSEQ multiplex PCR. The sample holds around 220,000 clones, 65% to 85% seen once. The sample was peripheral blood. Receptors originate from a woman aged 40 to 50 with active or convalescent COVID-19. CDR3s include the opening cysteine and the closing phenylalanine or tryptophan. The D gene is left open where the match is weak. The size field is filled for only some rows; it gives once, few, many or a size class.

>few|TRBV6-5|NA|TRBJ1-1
CASSYNRRNTEAFF
TGTGCCAGCAGTTACAACAGGAGGAACACTGAAGCTTTCTTT
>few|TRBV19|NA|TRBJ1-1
CASSSFGGPVNEAFF
TGTGCCAGTAGTTCTTTTGGAGGGCCCGTCAACGAAGCTTTCTTT
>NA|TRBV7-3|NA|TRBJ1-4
CASSPTGRGNEKLFF
TGTGCCAGCAGCCCCACCGGGAGGGGTAATGAAAAACTGTTTTTT
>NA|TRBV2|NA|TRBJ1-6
CASSEARDSPLHF
TGTGCCAGCAGTGAAGCGCGCGATTCACCCCTCCACTTT
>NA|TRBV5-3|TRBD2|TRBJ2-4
CARSLGLAVVKNIQYF
TGTGCCAGAAGCTTGGGACTAGCGGTGGTCAAAAACATTCAGTACTTC
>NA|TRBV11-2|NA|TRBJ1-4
CASSSLGGNEKLFF
TGTGCCAGCAGCTCCCTCGGAGGGAATGAAAAACTGTTTTTT
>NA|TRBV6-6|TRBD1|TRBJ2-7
CASSPRDRSSYEQYF
TGTGCCAGCAGTCCTCGGGACAGGAGTTCCTACGAGCAGTACTTC
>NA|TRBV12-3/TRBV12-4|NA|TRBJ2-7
CASSYPGREQYF
TGTGCCAGCAGTTATCCAGGGCGCGAGCAGTACTTC
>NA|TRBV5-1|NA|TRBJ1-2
CASSLDGGNTANYGYTF
TGCGCCAGCAGCTTGGATGGAGGCAACACCGCTAACTATGGCTACACCTTC
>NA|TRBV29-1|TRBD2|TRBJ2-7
CSVGLLAGEQYF
TGCAGCGTCGGTCTGCTAGCGGGAGAGCAGTACTTC
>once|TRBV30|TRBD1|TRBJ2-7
CARKTGAEQYF
TGTGCCCGGAAGACAGGGGCCGAGCAGTACTTC
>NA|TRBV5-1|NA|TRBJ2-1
CASSLASSPPGNEQFF
TGCGCCAGCAGCTTGGCTTCCTCCCCGCCGGGGAATGAGCAGTTCTTC
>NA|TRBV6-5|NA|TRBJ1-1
CATSKGRTEAFF
TGTGCCACCTCCAAGGGGCGAACTGAAGCTTTCTTT
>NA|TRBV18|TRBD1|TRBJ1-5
CASQGQGNSNQPQHF
TGTGCCAGCCAGGGACAGGGGAATAGCAATCAGCCCCAGCATTTT
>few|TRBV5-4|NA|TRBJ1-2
CASSLAAGNGYTF
TGTGCCAGCAGCTTGGCCGCGGGTAATGGCTACACCTTC
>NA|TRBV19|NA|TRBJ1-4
CASSVMASPNEKLFF
TGTGCCAGTAGTGTGATGGCTTCTCCGAATGAAAAACTGTTTTTT
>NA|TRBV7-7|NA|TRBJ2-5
CASSPGVQETQYF
TGTGCTAGCAGCCCAGGTGTCCAAGAGACCCAGTACTTC
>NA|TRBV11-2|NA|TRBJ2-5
CASSLRGTPQETQYF
TGTGCCAGCAGCTTACGAGGTACCCCCCAAGAGACCCAGTACTTC
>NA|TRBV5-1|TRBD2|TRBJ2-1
CASSPGGTYNEQFF
TGCGCCAGCAGCCCGGGGGGGACCTACAATGAGCAGTTCTTC
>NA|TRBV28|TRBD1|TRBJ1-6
CASRPTGGNSPLHF
TGTGCCAGCAGGCCGACAGGGGGGAATTCACCCCTCCACTTT
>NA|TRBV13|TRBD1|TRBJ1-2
CASSLERTGGNGYTF
TGTGCCAGCAGCTTAGAACGAACAGGGGGAAATGGCTACACCTTC
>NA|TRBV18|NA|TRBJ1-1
CASSQSGANTEAFF
TGTGCCAGCTCACAGTCAGGGGCAAACACTGAAGCTTTCTTT
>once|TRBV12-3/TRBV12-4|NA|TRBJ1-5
CASRRTSGPQHF
TGTGCCAGCAGAAGGACTTCGGGGCCCCAGCATTTT
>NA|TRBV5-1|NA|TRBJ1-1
CASSSYRVVGTEAFF
TGCGCCAGCAGCTCTTACAGGGTCGTGGGCACTGAAGCTTTCTTT
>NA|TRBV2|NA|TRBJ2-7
CASRGTSNYEQYF
TGTGCCAGCAGAGGGACATCCAACTACGAGCAGTACTTC
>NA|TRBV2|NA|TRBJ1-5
CASSVIANQPQHF
TGTGCCAGCAGTGTTATAGCAAATCAGCCCCAGCATTTT
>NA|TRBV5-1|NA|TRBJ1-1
CASSLEGRSDKAFF
TGCGCCAGCAGCTTGGAGGGTCGTAGCGACAAGGCTTTCTTT
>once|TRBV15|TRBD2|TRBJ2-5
CATSFSAGGYQETQYF
TGTGCCACCAGCTTTTCAGCGGGGGGGTACCAAGAGACCCAGTACTTC
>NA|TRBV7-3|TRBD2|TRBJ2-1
CASRGAGDPNNEQFF
TGTGCCAGCAGGGGCGCGGGGGACCCGAACAATGAGCAGTTCTTC
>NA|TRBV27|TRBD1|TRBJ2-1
CASSHNRGNEQFF
TGTGCCAGCAGTCACAACAGGGGCAATGAGCAGTTCTTC
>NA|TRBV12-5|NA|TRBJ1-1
CASGFGQTLGTEAFF
TGTGCTAGTGGTTTCGGACAGACCCTGGGTACTGAAGCTTTCTTT
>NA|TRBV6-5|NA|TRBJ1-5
CASSPQGGNQPQHF
TGTGCCAGCAGCCCACAGGGTGGTAATCAGCCCCAGCATTTT
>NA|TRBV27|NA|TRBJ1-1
CASSLGTLNTEAFF
TGTGCCAGCAGTTTGGGGACACTGAACACTGAAGCTTTCTTT
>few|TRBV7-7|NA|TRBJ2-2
CASSPGGLRGSGTGELFF
TGTGCTAGCAGCCCCGGCGGTTTGCGGGGCTCGGGCACCGGGGAGCTGTTTTTT
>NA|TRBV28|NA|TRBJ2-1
CASSYTEQFF
TGTGCCAGCAGTTACACTGAGCAGTTCTTC
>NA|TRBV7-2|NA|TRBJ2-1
CASSLGGSYNEQFF
TGTGCCAGCAGCTTAGGCGGCTCCTACAATGAGCAGTTCTTC
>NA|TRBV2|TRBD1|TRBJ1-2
CASSEEGQGNRGYTF
TGTGCCAGCAGTGAGGAGGGACAGGGAAATCGAGGCTACACCTTC
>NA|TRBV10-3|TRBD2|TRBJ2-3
CAISKGLAGGWDLGTDTQYF
TGTGCCATCAGCAAGGGACTAGCGGGGGGCTGGGATCTGGGCACAGATACGCAGTATTTT
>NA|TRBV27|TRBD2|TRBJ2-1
CASSLKAGGPVNEQFF
TGTGCCAGCAGTTTAAAAGCGGGGGGGCCTGTTAATGAGCAGTTCTTC
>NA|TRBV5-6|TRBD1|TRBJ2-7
CASSSYRGHREQYF
TGTGCCAGCAGCTCCTACAGGGGGCATCGGGAGCAGTACTTC
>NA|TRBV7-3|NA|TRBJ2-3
CASSYESTDTQYF
TGTGCCAGCAGCTACGAGAGCACAGATACGCAGTATTTT
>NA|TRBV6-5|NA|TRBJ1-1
CASSYAGLTEAFF
TGTGCCAGCAGTTACGCGGGGCTGACTGAAGCTTTCTTT
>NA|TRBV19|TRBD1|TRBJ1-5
CASSFTGGGQPQHF
TGTGCCAGTAGTTTCACAGGGGGCGGTCAGCCCCAGCATTTT
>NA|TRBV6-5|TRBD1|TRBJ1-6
CASRSGTGSSPLHF
TGTGCCAGCAGGTCCGGGACAGGGAGCTCACCCCTCCACTTT
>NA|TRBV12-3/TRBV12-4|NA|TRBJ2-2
CASSIRGNGELFF
TGTGCCAGCAGCATTAGGGGTAATGGGGAGCTGTTTTTT
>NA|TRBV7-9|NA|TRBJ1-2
CASRPDMGGLGGYTF
TGTGCCAGCAGGCCCGATATGGGGGGACTAGGCGGCTACACCTTC
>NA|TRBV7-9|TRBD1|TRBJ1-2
CASSLITGGNYGYTF
TGTGCCAGCAGCTTAATTACAGGGGGCAACTATGGCTACACCTTC
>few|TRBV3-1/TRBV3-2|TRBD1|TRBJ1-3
CASSPSTGAYSGNTIYF
TGTGCCAGCAGCCCTTCGACAGGGGCCTACTCTGGAAACACCATATATTTT
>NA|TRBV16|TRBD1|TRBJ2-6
CASSPRDRAAGANVLTF
TGTGCCAGCAGCCCCCGGGACAGGGCGGCAGGGGCCAACGTCCTGACTTTC
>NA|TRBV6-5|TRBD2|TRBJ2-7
CASRSGGPPYEQYF
TGTGCCAGCAGAAGCGGGGGGCCCCCCTACGAGCAGTACTTC
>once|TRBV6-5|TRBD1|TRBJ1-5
CASSRQGAGNQPQHF
TGTGCCAGCAGTAGACAGGGGGCGGGCAATCAGCCCCAGCATTTT
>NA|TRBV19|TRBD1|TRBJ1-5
CASRGTGNQPQHF
TGTGCCAGCCGAGGGACAGGGAATCAGCCCCAGCATTTT
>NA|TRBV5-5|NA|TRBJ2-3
CASSFRGGSADTQYF
TGTGCCAGCAGCTTTAGGGGGGGAAGTGCAGATACGCAGTATTTT
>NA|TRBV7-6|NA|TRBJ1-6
CASSLDQGNNSPLHF
TGTGCCAGCAGCTTAGATCAGGGAAATAATTCACCCCTCCACTTT
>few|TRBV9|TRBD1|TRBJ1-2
CASSVATGGYAGYTF
TGTGCCAGCAGCGTAGCTACAGGGGGTTATGCTGGCTACACCTTC
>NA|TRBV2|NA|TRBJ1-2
CASSEAPRYGYTF
TGTGCCAGCAGTGAAGCGCCGAGGTATGGCTACACCTTC
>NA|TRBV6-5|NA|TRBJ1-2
CASRGGGKANYGYTF
TGTGCCAGCAGAGGGGGGGGGAAGGCTAACTATGGCTACACCTTC